The 21 T cell receptor beta chains presented below share a single source sample, sequenced in a study of cytomegalovirus exposure and HLA in healthy donors. Amplification used 60 Vbeta primers and 13 Jbeta primers. The table came from immunoSEQ multiplex PCR; TCRdb's copy has only in-frame clones and leaves some out. Here the sample spans about 220,000 clones, 65% to 85% being singletons. The specimen sequenced was PBMCs. These receptors were obtained from a boy younger than 10 in good health and CMV-seronegative.

About this clone itself: One end of the junction fails to match germline, which may point to a read error. This chain uses TRBV2 with TRBJ2-7, with D tentatively TRBD1 (5 bases). The CDR3 spans 13 residues. The germline V gene has CDR1 SNHLY and CDR2 FYNNEI. This CDR3 reads CASRDRSSYEQYF. In DNA form, the CDR3 reads TGTGCCAGCCGTGACAGAAGCTCCTACGAGCAGTACTTC.

In regard to this clone: One junction end does not reproduce the germline sequence, and a read error may be involved. The chain carries TRBV27 and TRBJ1-1; TRBD1 aligns across 8 bases. CDR3 length equals 14 residues. From germline, CDR1 is MNHEY and CDR2 SMNVEV (reference sequence). CDR3 loop: CASSLPGGASEAFF. The CDR3, as DNA: TGTGCCAGCAGTCTCCCAGGGGGCGCGTCTGAGGCTTTCTTT.

The V call is TRBV12-5, the J call TRBJ1-2; a weak D match, TRBD1 (5 bases). Trimming took off 2 bases at V and 6 bases at J, with 19 bases between the two ends. The CDR3 has 16 amino acids. The germline CDR1 and CDR2 sequences are LGHNT and FRNRAP. CDR3 DNA sequence: TGTGCTAGTGGTTTGAGAGTGCGACAGAGCTATGATGGCTACACCTTC. It specifies CASGLRVRQSYDGYTF.

This chain joins TRBV7-2 and TRBJ2-5, with TRBD2 matching over 7 bases. Trimming at V came to 1 base and at J to 0 bases, leaving 2 bases not matched to a gene. Germline V CDR1 and CDR2: SGHTA, FQGNSA. The CDR3 is 15 residues long. This CDR3 reads CASSLGGTNQETQYF. DNA of the CDR3: TGTGCCAGCAGCTTAGGAGGGACTAACCAAGAGACCCAGTACTTC.

The chain joins TRBV19 to TRBJ1-1; TRBD1 agrees at 8 bases. V trimming: 3 bases; J trimming: 4 bases; junction bases outside the gene matches: 10. CDR1 is LNHDA, CDR2 SQIVND, per germline (reference sequence). The CDR3 covers 16 residues. The CDR3 DNA reads as TGTGCCAGTAGTATTATTCAGGGGGCGATGGGCACTGAAGCTTTCTTT. This codes for CASSIIQGAMGTEAFF.

The CDR3, as DNA: TGTGCCAGCAGCTTTACTAGCGGGGGGGCCTCCGGGGAGCTGTTTTTT. As protein: CASSFTSGGASGELFF. The V gene is TRBV7-6, the J gene TRBJ2-2, with 13 bases matching TRBD2. The CDR3 is 16 residues long. Germline CDR1 reads SGHVS; CDR2 reads FNYEAQ. Germline trimming cut 3 bases from V and 6 bases from J; bases unmatched to any gene: 4. The variable domain in full, with the rest retrieved from reference TRBV7-6 and TRBJ2-2, is GAGVSQSPRYKVTKRGQDVALRCDPISGHVSLYWYRQALGQGPEFLTYFNYEAQQDKSGLPNDRFSAERPEGSISTLTIQRTEQRDSAMYRCASSFTSGGASGELFFGEGSRLTVL.

This clone was detected only once. The chain recombines TRBV27 with TRBJ2-7; possible D gene TRBD2, 7 bases. V was pared by 3 bases and J by 4 bases, with 16 bases between. This CDR3 spans 15 amino acids. Germline CDR1 is MNHEY and CDR2 is SMNVEV (reference sequence). CDR3 loop: CASSLLGGAVYEQYF. In DNA form, the CDR3 reads TGTGCCAGCAGTTTGTTGGGGGGGGCCGTTTACGAGCAGTACTTC.

This chain's CDR3 is CASSLQGTRGYTF. For the CDR3, the DNA is TGTGCCAGCAGCTTACAGGGAACTCGTGGCTACACCTTC. This chain joins TRBV11-1 and TRBJ1-2; a possible D gene is TRBD1 (5 bases). The CDR3 is 13 residues long. Germline-derived CDR1 and CDR2 are SGHAT and FQDESV (reference sequence). Trimming pared 2 bases from V and 7 bases from J, leaving 11 bases between.

The chain joins TRBV29-1 to TRBJ1-1; D is unclear. Germline V gives CDR1 SQVTM, CDR2 ANQGSEA. V lost 3 bases, J lost 0 bases, and 17 bases lay in between. The CDR3 is made up of 16 amino acids. CDR3 amino acids: CSVEEGFETMNTEAFF. DNA of the CDR3: TGCAGCGTTGAGGAGGGTTTCGAGACGATGAACACTGAAGCTTTCTTT.

Only a few counts were recorded for this clone. The genes are TRBV4-1 and TRBJ1-1; no definite D call. This CDR3 has 13 residues. The germline CDR1 and CDR2 sequences are MGHRA and YSYEKL. Trimming removed 1 base at V and 3 bases at J, with 6 bases between. Here the CDR3 DNA reads TGCGCCAGCAGCCAAGTAATTGACACTGAAGCTTTCTTT. Protein sequence: CASSQVIDTEAFF.

V usage is TRBV4-1 and J usage is TRBJ2-5, with D possibly TRBD2 on 5 matching bases. The end of the DNA aligns better with TRBJ2-7, so the J call may be wrong. CDR1 MGHRA and CDR2 YSYEKL come from the germline V gene. The CDR3 length is 15 residues. CDR3 coding DNA: TGCGCCAGCAGCTTTACCCGAGGGAACTCCTACGAGCAGTACTTC. Translating gives CASSFTRGNSYEQYF.

J is TRBJ2-3 and V is TRBV19, with D possibly being TRBD1 (5 bases). CDR3 length: 17 residues. CDR1 and CDR2 from the germline V gene are LNHDA and SQIVND (reference sequence). Trimming stripped 5 bases from V and 2 bases from J, with 20 bases between. CDR3 region: CASSPITGPLDTDTQYF. DNA of the CDR3: TGTGCCAGTAGTCCGATTACAGGCCCCCTTGACACAGATACGCAGTATTTT.

The chain carries TRBV5-1 and TRBJ2-7; 8 bases agree with TRBD1. CDR3 size: 15 residues. Germline loops: CDR1 SGHRS, CDR2 YFSETQ. Unmatched junction bases numbered 10, after V lost 2 bases and J lost 6 bases. For the CDR3, the DNA is TGCGCCAGCAGCTTATGGACAGGGCTTAGCTCCGAGCAGTACTTC. Its protein is CASSLWTGLSSEQYF.

The chain joins TRBV4-1 to TRBJ1-1, with D possibly matching TRBD1 (5 bases). V gave up 3 bases and J gave up 5 bases, with 10 bases separating them. Germline values: CDR1 MGHRA, CDR2 YSYEKL. The CDR3 loop spans 13 amino acids. CDR3 in DNA: TGCGCCAGCAGCCACGGGGGAGGGACTGAAGCTTTCTTT. Encoded protein: CASSHGGGTEAFF.

V and J are TRBV29-1 and TRBJ2-1; D is perhaps TRBD2 (6 bases). Trimming removed 4 bases at V and 10 bases at J, with 11 bases between. CDR3 size: 11 residues. The germline V gene has CDR1 SQVTM and CDR2 ANQGSEA. CDR3 protein: CSVVGGQEQFF. The CDR3 DNA follows: TGCAGCGTTGTTGGAGGGCAAGAGCAGTTCTTC.

The rearrangement uses TRBV6-1 and TRBJ1-1, with 9 bases identical to TRBD1. V lost 6 bases, J lost 5 bases, and 4 bases stayed unmatched. This CDR3 is built from 13 residues. Looked up from germline, CDR1 is MNHNS and CDR2 is SASEGT. CDR3 sequence: CASSLDRGTEAFF. CDR3 in DNA: TGTGCCAGCAGCCTCGACAGGGGGACTGAAGCTTTCTTT.

This chain uses TRBV29-1 with TRBJ1-1; 7 bases fit TRBD1. The germline V gene has CDR1 SQVTM and CDR2 ANQGSEA. The CDR3 runs to 13 residues. V shed 6 bases and J 2 bases; nucleotides not matched to a gene: 6. This CDR3 reads CSVGQGDNTEAFF. CDR3 nucleotide sequence: TGCAGCGTCGGCCAGGGGGATAACACTGAAGCTTTCTTT.

This rearrangement joins TRBV2 to TRBJ1-1, with 7 bases fitting TRBD1. J gave up 0 bases and V 11 bases, and 6 bases lay outside the gene matches. Germline assignment: CDR1 SNHLY and CDR2 FYNNEI. This CDR3 spans 13 amino acids. The CDR3 is CAGMTGLNTEAFF. CDR3 in DNA: TGTGCCGGGATGACAGGGTTGAACACTGAAGCTTTCTTT. Variable domain in full (rest from reference TRBV2 and TRBJ1-1): EPEVTQTPSHQVTQMGQEVILRCVPISNHLYFYWYRQILGQKVEFLVSFYNNEISEKSEIFDDQFSVERPDGSNFTLKIRSTKLEDSAMYFCAGMTGLNTEAFFGQGTRLTVV.

This clone was seen only a few times. CDR3 nucleotide sequence: TGTGCCAGCAGCTCCGACAGGGACTCTGGGGCCAACGTCCTGACTTTC. Amino acid sequence: CASSSDRDSGANVLTF. The chain couples TRBV5-8 to TRBJ2-6; 7 nucleotides match TRBD1. The ends lost 3 bases at V and 0 bases at J; junction bases unmatched: 3. Germline-derived CDR1 and CDR2 are SGHTS and YDEGEE. This CDR3 comprises 16 residues.

V and J are TRBV6-1 and TRBJ1-2, with TRBD1 identical over 8 bases. Germline CDR1 is MNHNS and CDR2 is SASEGT. The V and J ends lost 4 bases and 3 bases, in that order; junction bases with no gene match: 4. This CDR3 spans 14 amino acids. The CDR3 loop is CASSAGQGDYGYTF. The CDR3 nucleotides are TGTGCCAGCAGTGCCGGACAGGGAGACTATGGCTACACCTTC.

The genes are TRBV6-5 and TRBJ1-2, with 8 bases aligning to TRBD1. From germline, CDR1 is MNHEY and CDR2 SVGAGI. V was clipped by 7 bases and J by 6 bases; unmatched bases: 7. CDR3 length equals 13 residues. The CDR3 DNA reads as TGTGCCAGCACCCGCGGACAGGGACATGGCTACACCTTC. Encoded protein: CASTRGQGHGYTF.